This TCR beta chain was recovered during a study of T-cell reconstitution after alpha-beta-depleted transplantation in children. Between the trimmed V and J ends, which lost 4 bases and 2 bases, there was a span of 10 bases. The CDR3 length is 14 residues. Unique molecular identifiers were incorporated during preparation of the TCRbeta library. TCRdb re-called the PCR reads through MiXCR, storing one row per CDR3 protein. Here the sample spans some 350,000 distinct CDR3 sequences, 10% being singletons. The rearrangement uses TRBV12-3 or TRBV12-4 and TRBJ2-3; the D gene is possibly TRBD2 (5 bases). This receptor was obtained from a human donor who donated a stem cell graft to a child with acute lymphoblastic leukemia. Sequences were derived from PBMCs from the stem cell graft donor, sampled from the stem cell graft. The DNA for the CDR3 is TGTGCCAGCAGTTCCGGGAAATACACAGATACGCAGTATTTT. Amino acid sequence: CASSSGKYTDTQYF.